These 10 T cell receptor beta chains share one sample of origin, sequenced in a study of T cells after posttransplantation cyclophosphamide. Data came from immunoSEQ multiplex PCR; TCRdb stores just in-frame clones and leaves some out. This sample yields about 18,000 clones, of which over 80% are seen a single time; roughly 9.1% belongs to the top ten. Material for sequencing was memory CD4+ T cells sorted from blood. Every receptor here comes from a man aged 25 to 40 in good health and a related stem cell transplant donor.

A single count supports this clone. V usage is TRBV28 and J usage is TRBJ1-3, with TRBD1 matching over 7 bases. Germline CDR1 is MDHEN and CDR2 is SYDVKM. The J segment lost 0 bases and the V segment lost 5 bases, leaving 16 bases of the junction unmatched. This CDR3 is 19 amino acids long. CDR3 DNA: TGTGCCAGCAGTCCCCGATGGGACAGCCCATCCCACTCTGGAAACACCATATATTTT. This translates into CASSPRWDSPSHSGNTIYF.

This clone is a singleton in its sample. Other DNA sequences in the sample encode the same CDR3. The chain employs TRBV5-6 and TRBJ2-7; tentatively, D is TRBD2 (5 bases). CDR3 length: 15 residues. Germline lookup yields CDR1 SGHDT and CDR2 YYEEEE. Trimming removed 0 bases at V and 4 bases at J, with 14 bases between. The CDR3: CASSLAGLISYEQYF. The CDR3 DNA follows: TGTGCCAGCAGCTTGGCGGGATTGATCTCGTACGAGCAGTACTTC.

The J gene is TRBJ2-1, the V gene TRBV19, with a tentative D call TRBD2 (5 bases). V gave up 8 bases and J gave up 8 bases, with 13 bases separating them. This CDR3 contains 12 residues. Per germline, CDR1 LNHDA and CDR2 SQIVND (reference sequence). In DNA, the CDR3 is TGTGCCAGTTCCCGGGAAGGCGATGAGCAGTTCTTC. Translated: CASSREGDEQFF.

The chain employs TRBV6-1 and TRBJ2-7; TRBD2 might be the D (6 bases). Trimming removed 3 bases from V and 0 bases from J, with 12 bases in between. The CDR3 is 15 residues long. Germline V lookup: CDR1 MNHNS, CDR2 SASEGT. The CDR3 spells CASSDGRGRSYEQYF. The CDR3 DNA is TGTGCCAGCAGTGATGGGCGGGGACGCTCCTACGAGCAGTACTTC.

The chain's CDR3 is CASSPGQGGHNSPLHF. The CDR3 bases are TGTGCCAGCAGCCCCGGACAGGGAGGTCACAATTCACCCCTCCACTTT. The J gene is TRBJ1-6, the V gene TRBV7-8, with 8 bases lining up with TRBD1. CDR3 length: 16 amino acids. After removal of 5 bases from V and 7 bases from J, the junction contained 10 bases not matched to a gene. Germline lookup yields CDR1 SGHVS and CDR2 FQNEAQ. Full variable domain (missing parts from reference TRBV7-8 and TRBJ1-6): GAGVSQSPRYKVAKRGQDVALRCDPISGHVSLFWYQQALGQGPEFLTYFQNEAQLDKSGLPSDRFFAERPEGSVSTLKIQRTQQEDSAVYLCASSPGQGGHNSPLHFGNGTRLTVT.

V and J are TRBV5-1 and TRBJ1-2, with a tentative D call TRBD1 (6 bases). The CDR3 contains 15 residues. Germline V gives CDR1 SGHRS, CDR2 YFSETQ. V lost 3 bases to trimming and J lost 8 bases, with 20 bases between them. The chain's CDR3 is CASSWGARGAGGYTF. CDR3 DNA sequence: TGCGCCAGCAGCTGGGGTGCTCGGGGGGCCGGAGGCTACACCTTC.

The chain recombines TRBV4-2 with TRBJ2-2; 9 nucleotides agree with TRBD2. V lost 1 base to trimming and J lost 3 bases; unmatched junction nucleotides: 6. CDR1 LGHNA and CDR2 YNFKEQ come from the germline V gene. The CDR3 sequence is 17 residues long. CDR3 region: CASSQGGIAGDTGELFF. CDR3 sequence (DNA): TGTGCCAGCAGCCAAGGAGGCATAGCGGGGGACACCGGGGAGCTGTTTTTT.

This chain joins TRBV6-1 and TRBJ2-7; D might be TRBD2 (5 bases). V was shortened by 8 bases and J by 5 bases, with 16 bases between the two germline ends. This CDR3 has 13 residues. Germline lookup yields CDR1 MNHNS and CDR2 SASEGT. The CDR3 nucleotides read TGTGCCAGCGAGAGGAAGCGAGGGAACGAGCAGTACTTC. Translated, it gives CASERKRGNEQYF.

The CDR3 region has the DNA TGTGCCAGCAGCTTACAGGGAACTAATTCACCCCTCCACTTT. Translating it yields CASSLQGTNSPLHF. The V call is TRBV11-2, the J call TRBJ1-6; maybe TRBD1 (5 bases). CDR1 SGHAT and CDR2 FQNNGV come from the germline V gene. This CDR3 has 14 residues. Trimming left V 2 bases short and J 6 bases short, with 8 bases between.

This chain links TRBV5-1 with TRBJ1-4, with D perhaps TRBD1 (5 bases). Per the germline V gene, CDR1 is SGHRS and CDR2 is YFSETQ. This CDR3 contains 15 residues. Between the trimmed V and J ends, which lost 1 base and 8 bases, there was a span of 15 bases. In nucleotides, the CDR3 is TGCGCCAGCAGCTTGCGGGAGGGAAGGGGAGAAAAACTGTTTTTT. Translated: CASSLREGRGEKLFF.